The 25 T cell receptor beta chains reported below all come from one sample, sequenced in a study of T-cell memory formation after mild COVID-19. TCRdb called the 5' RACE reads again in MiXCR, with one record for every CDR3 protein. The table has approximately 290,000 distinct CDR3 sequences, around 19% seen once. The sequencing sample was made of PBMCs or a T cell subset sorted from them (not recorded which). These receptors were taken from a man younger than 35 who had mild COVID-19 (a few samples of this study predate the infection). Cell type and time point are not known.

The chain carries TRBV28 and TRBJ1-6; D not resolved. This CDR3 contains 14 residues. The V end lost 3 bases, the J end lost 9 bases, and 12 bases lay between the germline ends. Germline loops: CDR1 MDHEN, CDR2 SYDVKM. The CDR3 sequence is CASSFSGLSSPLHF. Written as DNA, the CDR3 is TGTGCCAGCAGTTTTTCGGGGTTGAGTTCACCCCTCCACTTT.

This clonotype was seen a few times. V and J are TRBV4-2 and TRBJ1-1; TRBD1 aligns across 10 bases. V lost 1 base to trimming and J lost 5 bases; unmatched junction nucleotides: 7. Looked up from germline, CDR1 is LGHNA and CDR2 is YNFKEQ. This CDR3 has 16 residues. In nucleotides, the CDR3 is TGTGCCAGCAGCCAAGCACAGGACAGGGGGGGGACTGAAGCTTTCTTT. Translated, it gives CASSQAQDRGGTEAFF.

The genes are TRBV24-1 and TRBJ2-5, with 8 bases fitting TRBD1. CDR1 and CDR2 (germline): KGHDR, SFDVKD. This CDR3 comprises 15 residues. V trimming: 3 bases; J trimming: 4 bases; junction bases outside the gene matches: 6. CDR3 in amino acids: CATSDADRGGETQYF. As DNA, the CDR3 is TGTGCCACCAGTGATGCTGACAGGGGCGGAGAGACCCAGTACTTC.

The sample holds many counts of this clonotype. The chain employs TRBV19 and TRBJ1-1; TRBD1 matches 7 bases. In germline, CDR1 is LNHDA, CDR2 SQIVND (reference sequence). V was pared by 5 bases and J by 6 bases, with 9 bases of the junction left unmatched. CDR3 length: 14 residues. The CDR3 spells CASSPPGDSSEAFF. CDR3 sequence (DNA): TGTGCCAGTAGTCCCCCTGGGGACAGTTCTGAAGCTTTCTTT.

The CDR3 loop is CASSLASGGATDTQYF. The CDR3, as DNA: TGTGCCAGCAGCCTCGCTAGCGGGGGGGCCACAGATACGCAGTATTTT. The chain combines TRBV7-2 with TRBJ2-3; 12 nucleotides line up with TRBD2. Losses at the gene ends were 5 bases for V and 2 bases for J; bases not matched to a gene: 5. Looked up from germline, CDR1 is SGHTA and CDR2 is FQGNSA. This CDR3 is 16 amino acids long.

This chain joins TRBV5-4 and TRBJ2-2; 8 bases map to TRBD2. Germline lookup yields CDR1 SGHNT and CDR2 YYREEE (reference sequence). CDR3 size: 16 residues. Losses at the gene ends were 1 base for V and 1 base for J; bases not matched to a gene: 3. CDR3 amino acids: CASSLPSGGNTGELFF. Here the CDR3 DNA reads TGTGCCAGCAGCTTGCCCAGCGGGGGGAACACCGGGGAGCTGTTTTTT.

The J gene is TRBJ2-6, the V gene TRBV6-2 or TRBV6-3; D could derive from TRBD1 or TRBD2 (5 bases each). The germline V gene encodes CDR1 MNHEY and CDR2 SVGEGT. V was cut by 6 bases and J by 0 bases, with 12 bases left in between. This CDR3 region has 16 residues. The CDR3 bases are TGTGCCAGCAGGAGGGGACGGGCCTCTGGGGCCAACGTCCTGACTTTC. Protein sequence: CASRRGRASGANVLTF.

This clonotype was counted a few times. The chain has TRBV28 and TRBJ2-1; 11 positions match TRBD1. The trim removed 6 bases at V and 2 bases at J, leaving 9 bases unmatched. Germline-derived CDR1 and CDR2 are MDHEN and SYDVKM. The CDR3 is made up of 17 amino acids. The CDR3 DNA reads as TGTGCCAGCAGGACGAAGGCGGGACAGGGGGCCTACAATGAGCAGTTCTTC. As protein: CASRTKAGQGAYNEQFF.

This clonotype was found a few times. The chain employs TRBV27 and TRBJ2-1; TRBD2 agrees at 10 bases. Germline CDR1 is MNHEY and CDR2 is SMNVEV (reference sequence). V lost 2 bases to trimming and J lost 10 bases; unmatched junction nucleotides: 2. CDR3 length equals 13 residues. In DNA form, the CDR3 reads TGTGCCAGCAGTTTAGTAGCGGGGGGCGAGCAGTTCTTC. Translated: CASSLVAGGEQFF.

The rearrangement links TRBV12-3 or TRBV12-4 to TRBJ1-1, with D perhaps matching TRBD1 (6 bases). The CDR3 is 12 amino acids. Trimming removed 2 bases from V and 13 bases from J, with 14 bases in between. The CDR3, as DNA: TGTGCCAGCAGTTTAACGGACCCACAGGGTTTCTTT. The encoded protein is CASSLTDPQGFF.

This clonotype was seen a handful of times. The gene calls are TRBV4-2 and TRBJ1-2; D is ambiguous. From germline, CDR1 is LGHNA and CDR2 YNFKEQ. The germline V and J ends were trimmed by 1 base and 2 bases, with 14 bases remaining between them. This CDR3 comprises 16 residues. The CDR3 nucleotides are TGTGCCAGCAGCCAAGCGGCAGATGAGAGGAACTATGGCTACACCTTC. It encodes CASSQAADERNYGYTF.

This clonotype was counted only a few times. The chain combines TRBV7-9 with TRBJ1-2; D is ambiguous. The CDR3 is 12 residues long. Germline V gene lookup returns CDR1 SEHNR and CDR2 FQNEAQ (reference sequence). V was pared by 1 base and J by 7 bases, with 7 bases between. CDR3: CASSLGSPGYTF. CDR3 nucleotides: TGTGCCAGCAGCTTAGGCAGTCCTGGCTACACCTTC.

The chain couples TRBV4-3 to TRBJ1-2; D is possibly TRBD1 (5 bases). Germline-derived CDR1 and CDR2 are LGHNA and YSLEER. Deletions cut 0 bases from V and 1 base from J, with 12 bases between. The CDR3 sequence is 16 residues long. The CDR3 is CASSQDSRASNYGYTF. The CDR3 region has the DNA TGCGCCAGCAGCCAAGACTCCAGGGCGAGTAACTATGGCTACACCTTC.

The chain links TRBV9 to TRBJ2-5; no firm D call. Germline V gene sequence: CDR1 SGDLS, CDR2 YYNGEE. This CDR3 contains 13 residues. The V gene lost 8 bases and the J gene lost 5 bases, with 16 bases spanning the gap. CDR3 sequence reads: CASYAWVEETQYF. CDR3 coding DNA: TGTGCCAGTTATGCTTGGGTGGAGGAGACCCAGTACTTC. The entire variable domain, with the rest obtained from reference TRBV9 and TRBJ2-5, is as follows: DSGVTQTPKHLITATGQRVTLRCSPRSGDLSVYWYQQSLDQGLQFLIQYYNGEERAKGNILERFSAQQFPDLHSELNLSSLELGDSALYFCASYAWVEETQYFGPGTRLLVL.

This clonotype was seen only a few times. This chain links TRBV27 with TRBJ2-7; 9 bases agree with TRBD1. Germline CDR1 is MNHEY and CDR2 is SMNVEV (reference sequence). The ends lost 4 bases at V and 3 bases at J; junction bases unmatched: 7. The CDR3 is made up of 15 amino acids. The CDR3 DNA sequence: TGTGCCAGCAGTTCTCGTCCGGGACAGGGCTACGAGCAGTACTTC. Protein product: CASSSRPGQGYEQYF.

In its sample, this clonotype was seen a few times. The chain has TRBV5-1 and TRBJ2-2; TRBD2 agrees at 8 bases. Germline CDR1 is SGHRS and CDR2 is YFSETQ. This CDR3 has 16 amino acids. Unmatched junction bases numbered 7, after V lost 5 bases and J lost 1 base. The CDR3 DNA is TGCGCCAGCAGACCGAGCGGGGGCCTGAACACCGGGGAGCTGTTTTTT. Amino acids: CASRPSGGLNTGELFF.

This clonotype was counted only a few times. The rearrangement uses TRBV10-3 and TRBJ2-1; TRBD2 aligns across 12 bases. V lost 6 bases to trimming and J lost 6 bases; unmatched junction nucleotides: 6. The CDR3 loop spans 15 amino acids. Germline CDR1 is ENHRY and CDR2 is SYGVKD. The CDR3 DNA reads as TGTGCCATCAGGAAGGGACTAGCGGGTTTCAATGAGCAGTTCTTC. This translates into CAIRKGLAGFNEQFF.

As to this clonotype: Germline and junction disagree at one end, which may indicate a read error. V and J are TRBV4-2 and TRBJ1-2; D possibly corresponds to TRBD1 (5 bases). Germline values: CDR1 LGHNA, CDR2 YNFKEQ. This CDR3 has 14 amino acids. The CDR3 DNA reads TGCGCCAGCAGCCAAGAAGACAGTAACTATGGCTACACCTTC. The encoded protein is CASSQEDSNYGYTF.

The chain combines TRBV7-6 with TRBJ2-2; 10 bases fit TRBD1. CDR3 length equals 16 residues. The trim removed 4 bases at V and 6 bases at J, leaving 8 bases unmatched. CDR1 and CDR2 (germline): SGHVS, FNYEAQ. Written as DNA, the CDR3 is TGTGCCAGCAGCTCCGGTCGGGACAGGGGCCCCGGGGAGCTGTTTTTT. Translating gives CASSSGRDRGPGELFF.

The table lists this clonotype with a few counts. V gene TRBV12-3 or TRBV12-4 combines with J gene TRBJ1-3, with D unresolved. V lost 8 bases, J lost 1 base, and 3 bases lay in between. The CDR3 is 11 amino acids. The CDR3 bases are TGTGCCAGCCCTTCTGGAAACACCATATATTTT. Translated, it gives CASPSGNTIYF.

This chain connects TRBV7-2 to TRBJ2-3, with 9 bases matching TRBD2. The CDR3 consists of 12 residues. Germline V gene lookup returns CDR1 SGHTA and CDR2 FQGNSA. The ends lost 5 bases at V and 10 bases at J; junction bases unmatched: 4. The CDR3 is CASSPAGGPQYF. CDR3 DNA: TGTGCCAGCAGCCCAGCGGGGGGCCCGCAGTATTTT.

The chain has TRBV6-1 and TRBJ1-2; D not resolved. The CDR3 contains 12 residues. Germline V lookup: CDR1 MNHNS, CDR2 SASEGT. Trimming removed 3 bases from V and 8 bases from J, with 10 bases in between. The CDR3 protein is CASSDRPQGYTF. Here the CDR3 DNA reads TGTGCCAGCAGTGACAGGCCGCAGGGCTACACCTTC.

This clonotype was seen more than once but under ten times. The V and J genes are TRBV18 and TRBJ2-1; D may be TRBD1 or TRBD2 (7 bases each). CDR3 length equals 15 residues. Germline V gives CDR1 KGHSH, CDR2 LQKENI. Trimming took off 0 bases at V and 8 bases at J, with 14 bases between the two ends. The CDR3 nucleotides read TGTGCCAGCTCACCACCGCAGGGGGGGCCCCATGAGCAGTTCTTC. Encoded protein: CASSPPQGGPHEQFF.

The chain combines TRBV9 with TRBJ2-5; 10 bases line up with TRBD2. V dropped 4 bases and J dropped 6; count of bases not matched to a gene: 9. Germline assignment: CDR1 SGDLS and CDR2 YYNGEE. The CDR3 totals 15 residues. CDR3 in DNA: TGTGCCAGCAGCCCACAGCGGGGGGGCCGACAGACCCAGTACTTC. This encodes CASSPQRGGRQTQYF.

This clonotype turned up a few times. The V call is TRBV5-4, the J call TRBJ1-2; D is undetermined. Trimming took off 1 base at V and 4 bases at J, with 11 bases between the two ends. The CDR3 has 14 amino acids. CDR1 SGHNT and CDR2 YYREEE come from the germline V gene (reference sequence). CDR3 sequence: CASSLSGTAYGYTF. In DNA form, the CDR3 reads TGTGCCAGCAGCTTGTCTGGTACAGCCTATGGCTACACCTTC.